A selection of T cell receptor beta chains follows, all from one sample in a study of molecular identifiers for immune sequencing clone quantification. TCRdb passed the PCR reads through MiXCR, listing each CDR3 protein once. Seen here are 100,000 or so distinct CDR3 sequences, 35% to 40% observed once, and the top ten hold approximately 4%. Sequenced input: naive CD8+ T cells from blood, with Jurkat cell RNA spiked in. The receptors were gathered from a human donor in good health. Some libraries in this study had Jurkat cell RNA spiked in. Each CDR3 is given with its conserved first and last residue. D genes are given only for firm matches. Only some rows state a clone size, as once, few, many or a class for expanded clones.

CDR3aa: CASSPSETQYF
CDR3nt: TGTGCCAGCAGCCCCTCTGAGACCCAGTACTTC
j_gene: TRBJ2-5
v_gene: TRBV7-9
abundance: many
d_gene: -

CDR3aa: CASSLAARQPQHF
CDR3nt: TGTGCCAGCAGTTTAGCCGCGCGGCAGCCCCAGCATTTT
j_gene: TRBJ1-5
v_gene: TRBV28
abundance: many
d_gene: -

CDR3aa: CASSSPYGGSYEQYF
CDR3nt: TGTGCCAGCAGTTCTCCTTACGGGGGGAGCTACGAGCAGTACTTC
j_gene: TRBJ2-7
v_gene: TRBV28
abundance: many
d_gene: TRBD2

CDR3aa: CASRAGTGGYEQYF
CDR3nt: TGTGCCAGCAGGGCCGGGACAGGGGGCTACGAGCAGTACTTC
j_gene: TRBJ2-7
v_gene: TRBV27
abundance: few
d_gene: TRBD1

CDR3aa: CASSIAGTTSYEQYF
CDR3nt: TGTGCCAGTAGTATTGCAGGAACGACCTCCTACGAGCAGTACTTC
j_gene: TRBJ2-7
v_gene: TRBV19
abundance: many
d_gene: -

CDR3aa: CASSFGSYNSPLHF
CDR3nt: TGTGCCAGCAGCTTCGGCAGCTATAATTCACCCCTCCACTTT
j_gene: TRBJ1-6
v_gene: TRBV13
abundance: -
d_gene: -

CDR3aa: CACRAGWGTGELFF
CDR3nt: TGTGCCTGTCGAGCCGGGTGGGGGACCGGGGAGCTGTTTTTT
j_gene: TRBJ2-2
v_gene: TRBV9
abundance: once
d_gene: -

CDR3aa: CASRHVAALGDTQYF
CDR3nt: TGTGCCAGCAGACACGTTGCGGCCCTGGGGGATACGCAGTATTTT
j_gene: TRBJ2-3
v_gene: TRBV7-9
abundance: few
d_gene: -

CDR3aa: CASSVASSGSQETQYF
CDR3nt: TGTGCCAGCAGCGTAGCATCTTCTGGGAGTCAAGAGACCCAGTACTTC
j_gene: TRBJ2-5
v_gene: TRBV9
abundance: few
d_gene: -

CDR3aa: CASKPFTGELFF
CDR3nt: TGTGCCAGCAAGCCCTTCACCGGGGAGCTGTTTTTT
j_gene: TRBJ2-2
v_gene: TRBV28
abundance: many
d_gene: -

CDR3aa: CASTLGQAYEQYF
CDR3nt: TGTGCCAGCACCCTGGGGCAGGCCTACGAGCAGTACTTC
j_gene: TRBJ2-7
v_gene: TRBV28
abundance: many
d_gene: -

CDR3aa: CASSQEWNQPQHF
CDR3nt: TGTGCCAGCAGCCAAGAGTGGAATCAGCCCCAGCATTTT
j_gene: TRBJ1-5
v_gene: TRBV16
abundance: few
d_gene: -

CDR3aa: CASSQALSTDTQYF
CDR3nt: TGCGCCAGCAGCCAGGCCTTGAGCACAGATACGCAGTATTTT
j_gene: TRBJ2-3
v_gene: TRBV4-1
abundance: few
d_gene: -

CDR3aa: CATSKTDGSQETQYF
CDR3nt: TGTGCCACCAGCAAGACAGATGGGAGCCAAGAGACCCAGTACTTC
j_gene: TRBJ2-5
v_gene: TRBV15
abundance: few
d_gene: -

CDR3aa: CASSLEGGFFNEQFF
CDR3nt: TGTGCCAGCAGCTTAGAGGGGGGTTTCTTCAATGAGCAGTTCTTC
j_gene: TRBJ2-1
v_gene: TRBV7-6
abundance: few
d_gene: -

CDR3aa: CASSPRQGGFYEQYF
CDR3nt: TGTGCCAGCAGCCCCCGACAGGGTGGATTCTACGAGCAGTACTTC
j_gene: TRBJ2-7
v_gene: TRBV14
abundance: -
d_gene: TRBD1

CDR3aa: CATSDSGGLDTQYF
CDR3nt: TGTGCCACCAGTGACTCAGGGGGATTAGATACGCAGTATTTT
j_gene: TRBJ2-3
v_gene: TRBV24-1
abundance: -
d_gene: TRBD1

CDR3aa: CSVEVEPQYF
CDR3nt: TGCAGCGTTGAAGTTGAGCCCCAGTACTTC
j_gene: TRBJ2-5
v_gene: TRBV29-1
abundance: few
d_gene: -

CDR3aa: CSASPLGASTDTQYF
CDR3nt: TGCAGTGCCTCCCCCCTCGGGGCCAGCACAGATACGCAGTATTTT
j_gene: TRBJ2-3
v_gene: TRBV20-1
abundance: -
d_gene: -

CDR3aa: CASSSLAGGPNEQFF
CDR3nt: TGTGCCAGCAGCTCCCTAGCGGGAGGGCCCAATGAGCAGTTCTTC
j_gene: TRBJ2-1
v_gene: TRBV7-2
abundance: many
d_gene: TRBD2

CDR3aa: CASSAWTGDNYGWNEQFF
CDR3nt: TGTGCCAGCAGTGCCTGGACAGGGGACAACTACGGGTGGAATGAGCAGTTCTTC
j_gene: TRBJ2-1
v_gene: TRBV6-1
abundance: -
d_gene: TRBD1

CDR3aa: CASSQENPTKGQAHEQYF
CDR3nt: TGCGCCAGCAGCCAAGAGAACCCGACAAAAGGACAGGCCCACGAGCAGTACTTC
j_gene: TRBJ2-7
v_gene: TRBV4-3
abundance: -
d_gene: TRBD1

CDR3aa: CASSLSGYSNQPQHF
CDR3nt: TGTGCCAGCAGTTTATCAGGGTATAGCAATCAGCCCCAGCATTTT
j_gene: TRBJ1-5
v_gene: TRBV27
abundance: -
d_gene: -

CDR3aa: CASSVVPAGGQETQYF
CDR3nt: TGTGCCAGCAGCGTAGTCCCGGCGGGGGGCCAAGAGACCCAGTACTTC
j_gene: TRBJ2-5
v_gene: TRBV9
abundance: -
d_gene: TRBD2

CDR3aa: CASSLVPHNQETQYF
CDR3nt: TGTGCCAGCAGCTTAGTCCCGCATAACCAAGAGACCCAGTACTTC
j_gene: TRBJ2-5
v_gene: TRBV7-9
abundance: -
d_gene: -

CDR3aa: CASSLDRLIAGGRTDTQYF
CDR3nt: TGTGCCAGCAGCTTAGATCGCTTAATAGCGGGAGGAAGGACAGATACGCAGTATTTT
j_gene: TRBJ2-3
v_gene: TRBV11-2
abundance: many
d_gene: TRBD2

CDR3aa: CASSLATRRAPAYNEQFF
CDR3nt: TGTGCCAGCAGCTTAGCTACTCGCAGGGCGCCCGCCTACAATGAGCAGTTCTTC
j_gene: TRBJ2-1
v_gene: TRBV7-2
abundance: -
d_gene: -

CDR3aa: CASSLGAGETQYF
CDR3nt: TGTGCCAGCAGTTTAGGAGCCGGGGAGACCCAGTACTTC
j_gene: TRBJ2-5
v_gene: TRBV28
abundance: many
d_gene: -

CDR3aa: CASSLPRGIYSEQYF
CDR3nt: TGTGCCAGCAGCTTACCCAGGGGAATTTACTCTGAGCAGTACTTC
j_gene: TRBJ2-7
v_gene: TRBV7-8
abundance: -
d_gene: -

CDR3aa: CSASIYLNTGELFF
CDR3nt: TGCAGTGCTAGTATCTACTTGAACACCGGGGAGCTGTTTTTT
j_gene: TRBJ2-2
v_gene: TRBV20-1
abundance: many
d_gene: -